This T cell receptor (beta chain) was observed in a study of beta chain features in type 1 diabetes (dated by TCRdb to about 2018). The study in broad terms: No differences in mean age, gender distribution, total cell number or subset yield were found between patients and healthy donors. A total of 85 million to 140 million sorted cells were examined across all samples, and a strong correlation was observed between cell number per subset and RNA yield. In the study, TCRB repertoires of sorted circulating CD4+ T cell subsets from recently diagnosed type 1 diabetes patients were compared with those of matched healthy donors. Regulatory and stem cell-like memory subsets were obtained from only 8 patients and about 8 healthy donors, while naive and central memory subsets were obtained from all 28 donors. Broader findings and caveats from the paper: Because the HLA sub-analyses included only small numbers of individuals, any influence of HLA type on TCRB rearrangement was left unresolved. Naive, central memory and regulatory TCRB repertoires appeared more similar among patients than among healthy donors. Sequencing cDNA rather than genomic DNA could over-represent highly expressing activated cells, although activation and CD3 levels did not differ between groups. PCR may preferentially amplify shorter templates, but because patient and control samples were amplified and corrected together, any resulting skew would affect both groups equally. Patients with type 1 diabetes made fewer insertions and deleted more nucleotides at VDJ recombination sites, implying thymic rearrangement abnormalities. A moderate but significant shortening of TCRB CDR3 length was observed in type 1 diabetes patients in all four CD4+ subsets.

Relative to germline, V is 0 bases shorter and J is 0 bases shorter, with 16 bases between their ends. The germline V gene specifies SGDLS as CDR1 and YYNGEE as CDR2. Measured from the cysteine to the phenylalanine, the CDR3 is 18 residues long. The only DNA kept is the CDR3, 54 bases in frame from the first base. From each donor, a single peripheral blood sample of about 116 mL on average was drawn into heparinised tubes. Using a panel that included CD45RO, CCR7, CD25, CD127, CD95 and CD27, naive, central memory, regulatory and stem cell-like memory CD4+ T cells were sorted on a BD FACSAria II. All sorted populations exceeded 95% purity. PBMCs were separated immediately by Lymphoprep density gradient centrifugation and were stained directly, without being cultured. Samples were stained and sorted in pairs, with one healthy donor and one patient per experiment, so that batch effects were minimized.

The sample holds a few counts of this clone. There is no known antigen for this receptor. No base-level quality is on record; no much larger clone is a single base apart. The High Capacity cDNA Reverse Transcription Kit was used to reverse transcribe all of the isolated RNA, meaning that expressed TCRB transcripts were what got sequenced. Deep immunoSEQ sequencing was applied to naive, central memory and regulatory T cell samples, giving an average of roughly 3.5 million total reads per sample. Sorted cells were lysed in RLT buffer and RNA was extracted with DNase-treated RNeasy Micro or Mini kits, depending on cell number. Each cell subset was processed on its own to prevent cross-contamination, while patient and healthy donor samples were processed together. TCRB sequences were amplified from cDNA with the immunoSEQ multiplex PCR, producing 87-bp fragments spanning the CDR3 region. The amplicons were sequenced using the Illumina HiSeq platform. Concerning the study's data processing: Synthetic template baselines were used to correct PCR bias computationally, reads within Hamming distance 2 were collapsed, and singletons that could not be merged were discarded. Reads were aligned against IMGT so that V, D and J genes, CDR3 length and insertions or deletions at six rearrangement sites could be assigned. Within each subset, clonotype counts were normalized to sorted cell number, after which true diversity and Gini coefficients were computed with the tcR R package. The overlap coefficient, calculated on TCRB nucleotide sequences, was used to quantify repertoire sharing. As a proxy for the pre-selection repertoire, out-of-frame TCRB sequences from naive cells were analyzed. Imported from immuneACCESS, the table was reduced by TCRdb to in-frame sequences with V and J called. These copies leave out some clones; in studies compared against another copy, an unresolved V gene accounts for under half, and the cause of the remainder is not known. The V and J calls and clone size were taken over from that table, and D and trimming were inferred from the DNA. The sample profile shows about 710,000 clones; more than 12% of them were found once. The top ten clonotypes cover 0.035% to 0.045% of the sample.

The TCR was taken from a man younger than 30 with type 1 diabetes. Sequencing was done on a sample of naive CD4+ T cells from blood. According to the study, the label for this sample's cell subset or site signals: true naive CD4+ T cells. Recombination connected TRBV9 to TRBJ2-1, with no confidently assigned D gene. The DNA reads TGTGCCAGCAGCGTAGGGCCCGTCAGGAAGGACTCCTACAATGAGCAGTTCTTC. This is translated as CASSVGPVRKDSYNEQFF.